The rows below give T cell receptor beta chains drawn from one sample of a study of T cells in Graves' hyperthyroidism and ophthalmopathy. TCRdb passed the multiplex PCR reads through MiXCR, listing each CDR3 protein once. Of more than 550,000 distinct CDR3 sequences listed, about 19% were seen once; the top ten hold over 15%. What was sequenced was blood. The receptors were sampled from a woman aged 50 to 60 with Graves' hyperthyroidism that later progressed to Graves' ophthalmopathy. The CDR3 runs from the conserved cysteine through the conserved F or W. Each record gives: D gene, clone size, J gene, V gene, CDR3 DNA, CDR3 protein. The D gene is left open where the match is weak. Size is omitted from some rows. Given values are once, few, many or a class for expanded clones.

NA,NA,TRBJ2-5,TRBV27,TGTGCCAGCAGCCCCTCGCAGCTCCAGGTAACCCAGTACTTC,CASSPSQLQVTQYF
TRBD2,NA,TRBJ2-3,TRBV2,TGTGTCAGCAGCTCCAGACTAGCGGGGAACACAGATACGCAGTATTTT,CVSSSRLAGNTDTQYF
NA,many,TRBJ2-1,TRBV4-1,TGCGCCAGCAGCCAAGACCGGGGAGGGGACAACTCCTACAATGAGCAGTTCTTC,CASSQDRGGDNSYNEQFF
TRBD1,NA,TRBJ1-2,TRBV10-3,TGTGCCATCAGTGAAACACAGGGGGCGGGCTATGGCTACACCTTC,CAISETQGAGYGYTF
NA,many,TRBJ2-5,TRBV20-1,TGCAGTGCCCCCGGGGGTGGAGAAGAGACCCAGTACTTC,CSAPGGGEETQYF
NA,NA,TRBJ1-5,TRBV19,TGTGCCAGTAGTATGGCGGGGGTTGGCAATCAGCCCCAGCATTTT,CASSMAGVGNQPQHF
TRBD1,many,TRBJ2-3,TRBV20-1,TGCAGTGCTAGGCTGGGACAGACAGATACGCAGTATTTT,CSARLGQTDTQYF
NA,many,TRBJ1-2,TRBV30,TGTGCCTGGAGTGTAAATACCGTCAGGGATGGCTACACCTTC,CAWSVNTVRDGYTF
NA,many,TRBJ2-3,TRBV20-1,TGCAGTGCCCCGGGACTCCTTGGCCTTATGAGCACAGATACGCAGTATTTT,CSAPGLLGLMSTDTQYF
TRBD1,many,TRBJ2-7,TRBV18,TGTGCCAGCTCACCCGACAGGGGTTCCTACGAGCAGTACTTC,CASSPDRGSYEQYF
TRBD2,once,TRBJ2-3,TRBV10-3,TGTGCCGTCACCCAGCGGGGGGACACAGATACGCAGTATTTT,CAVTQRGDTDTQYF
NA,few,TRBJ1-2,TRBV29-1,TGCAGCGTTCGGACGGCTAACTATGGCTACACCTTC,CSVRTANYGYTF
NA,many,TRBJ2-1,TRBV3-1,TGTGCCAGCAGCCAAGAGACGCTGGGGGCGTACAATGAGCAGTTCTTC,CASSQETLGAYNEQFF
TRBD1,many,TRBJ1-5,TRBV20-1,TGCAGTGCCACCGGGACAGGGAGGGGTCAGCCCCAGCATTTT,CSATGTGRGQPQHF
NA,many,TRBJ2-1,TRBV11-2,TGTGCCAGCAGCTTAGTGGCCCCTGGAGGCTACAATGAGCAGTTCTTC,CASSLVAPGGYNEQFF
NA,NA,TRBJ2-3,TRBV7-2,TGTGCCAGCAGCACCCACAGAACAGATACGCAGTATTTT,CASSTHRTDTQYF
NA,NA,TRBJ2-5,TRBV6-2/TRBV6-3,TGTGCCAGCACACCGGGGGAGACCCAGTACTTC,CASTPGETQYF
NA,few,TRBJ1-2,TRBV27,TGTGCCAGCAGTATGGGACATGGTGGGGGCTACACCTTC,CASSMGHGGGYTF
NA,NA,TRBJ1-1,TRBV6-1,TGTGCCAGCAGTGAAGTGACCTTGGGCACTGAAGCTTTCTTT,CASSEVTLGTEAFF
NA,NA,TRBJ2-7,TRBV6-1,TGTGCCAGCAGTGAAGGGGGGAGAGGAGAACTTATCTACGAGCAGTACTTC,CASSEGGRGELIYEQYF
NA,many,TRBJ2-4,TRBV30,TGTGCCTGGAGTTCGGGCGCTAGACCCTCCAAAAACATTCAGTACTTC,CAWSSGARPSKNIQYF
NA,NA,TRBJ1-6,TRBV6-2/TRBV6-3,TGTGCCAGCAGTTACGGGTCCTCAAATTCACCCCTCCACTTT,CASSYGSSNSPLHF
NA,NA,TRBJ1-5,TRBV15,TGTGCCACGGGGGGGGGGGGGCGAGGGAATCAGCCCCAGCATTTT,CATGGGGRGNQPQHF
TRBD1,many,TRBJ1-5,TRBV12-3/TRBV12-4,TGTGCCAGCATCCCGGACAGGAGCCCTAATCAGCCCCAGCATTTT,CASIPDRSPNQPQHF
NA,NA,TRBJ1-4,TRBV11-2,TGTGCCAGCAGTAACTACAGGGCGGGGGATGAAAAACTGTTTTTT,CASSNYRAGDEKLFF
TRBD1,once,TRBJ2-3,TRBV12-3/TRBV12-4,TGTGCCAGCAGCCGTCGGCTTGCCCGGGACAGGGCTGATACGCAGTATTTT,CASSRRLARDRADTQYF
TRBD1,NA,TRBJ1-2,TRBV5-1,TGCGCCAGCAGCCCCCAGGGGGGATGGAGCTATGGCTACACCTTC,CASSPQGGWSYGYTF
NA,NA,TRBJ1-5,TRBV7-3,TGTGCCAGCAGCTTAAGGCTTGGATGTACTCAGCATTTT,CASSLRLGCTQHF
NA,NA,TRBJ2-7,TRBV11-2,TGTGCCAGCAGCTTAGAGGGGCGGAGCTCCTACGAGCAGTACTTC,CASSLEGRSSYEQYF
TRBD1,NA,TRBJ1-2,TRBV12-5,TGTGCTAGTGGTCTAGTTGACAGGGCATCCGGCTACACCTTC,CASGLVDRASGYTF
NA,NA,TRBJ2-3,TRBV29-1,TGCAGCGTCCGATTGAGACTGTCCTCAGATACGCAGTATTTT,CSVRLRLSSDTQYF
NA,many,TRBJ1-1,TRBV5-1,TGCGCCAGCAGCTTGGCCTCTTGGAGAAAGGGGGACACTGAAGCTTTCTTT,CASSLASWRKGDTEAFF
NA,many,TRBJ1-1,TRBV11-2,TGTGCCAGCAGCTTAGCACTCTCGGTGCCCACTGAAGCTTTCTTT,CASSLALSVPTEAFF
NA,NA,TRBJ2-2,TRBV6-2/TRBV6-3,TGTGCCAGCATCGTACGGACAGTGATCCCGGGGGAGCTGTTTTTT,CASIVRTVIPGELFF
NA,few,TRBJ1-1,TRBV7-9,TGTGCCAGCAGCTTCCGGAGGGGCATGAACACTGAAGCTTTCTTT,CASSFRRGMNTEAFF
TRBD2,many,TRBJ2-3,TRBV5-1,TGCGCCAGCAGCTTAGCGGGGGCGGCGACAGATACGCAGTATTTT,CASSLAGAATDTQYF
TRBD1,many,TRBJ1-4,TRBV12-3/TRBV12-4,TGTGCCAGTCTTGGGACAGCGACTAATGAAAAACTGTTTTTT,CASLGTATNEKLFF
NA,few,TRBJ1-2,TRBV19,TGTGCCAGCGCCTCCGACGGGTACTATGGCTACACCTTC,CASASDGYYGYTF
TRBD1,few,TRBJ1-2,TRBV20-1,TGCAGTGCTAGCCGGGACAGGGGGTTCTACTATGGCTACACCTTC,CSASRDRGFYYGYTF
NA,NA,TRBJ1-5,TRBV4-1,TGCGCCAGCAGCCAAGATATTTCGGGTCAGCCCCAGCATTTT,CASSQDISGQPQHF
TRBD1,few,TRBJ2-2,TRBV4-1,TGCGCCAGCAGCCAAGAATCGGGCAGGGGGCGCGGGGAGCTGTTTTTT,CASSQESGRGRGELFF
TRBD2,NA,TRBJ2-5,TRBV29-1,TGCAGCGCCCCGGGACTAGCGGGTGCCTCACAAGAGACCCAGTACTTC,CSAPGLAGASQETQYF
TRBD1,many,TRBJ1-4,TRBV3-1,TGTGCCAGCAGCCCCGGGACAGTGGGTGAAAAACTGTTTTTT,CASSPGTVGEKLFF
NA,many,TRBJ2-5,TRBV18,TGTGCCAGCTCACTTTCAGGACAAGAGACCCAGTACTTC,CASSLSGQETQYF
TRBD1,few,TRBJ1-4,TRBV2,TGTGCCAGCAGCCTATTAACAGGGGGCGCCGCAACTAATGAAAAACTGTTTTTT,CASSLLTGGAATNEKLFF
NA,many,TRBJ2-1,TRBV12-3/TRBV12-4,TGTGCCAGCAGGCGTAAGGGGGGCTTCTACAATGAGCAGTTCTTC,CASRRKGGFYNEQFF
NA,few,TRBJ2-2,TRBV7-3,TGTGCCAGCAGCTCCCCGGGAGCCCGGGGCGGGGAGCTGTTTTTT,CASSSPGARGGELFF
NA,NA,TRBJ1-1,TRBV7-9,TGTGCCAGCAGCTTAGATGGGCGGGGGAACACTGAAGCTTTCTTT,CASSLDGRGNTEAFF
NA,NA,TRBJ1-5,TRBV2,TGTGCCAGCAGTGAACATACAGATCTAAATCAGCCCCAGCATTTT,CASSEHTDLNQPQHF
TRBD2,few,TRBJ2-1,TRBV5-1,TGCGCCAGCAGCTTGGTAATCAGCGGGGGTGGCGATGAGCAGTTCTTC,CASSLVISGGGDEQFF
NA,NA,TRBJ1-1,TRBV19,TGTGCCAGTAGTCCTGGCCCCTATTCTGAAGCTTTCTTT,CASSPGPYSEAFF
NA,many,TRBJ1-2,TRBV12-3/TRBV12-4,TGTGCCAGCAGTTTGACGGTTCCTAACTATGGCTACACCTTC,CASSLTVPNYGYTF
NA,NA,TRBJ2-5,TRBV24-1,TGTGCCACCAGTGATAATGGACCAAGGGAGACCCAGTACTTC,CATSDNGPRETQYF
NA,few,TRBJ1-1,TRBV19,TGTGCCAGTAGCTGGGAGGGGAGTGAAGCTTTCTTT,CASSWEGSEAFF
NA,NA,TRBJ1-3,TRBV6-5,TGTGCCAGCAGATTATCAGGGAACCCTGGAAACACCATATATTTT,CASRLSGNPGNTIYF
NA,NA,TRBJ1-3,TRBV14,TGTGCCAGCAGCCAAGTCGGGGGTCACTCTGGAAACACCATATATTTT,CASSQVGGHSGNTIYF
NA,many,TRBJ1-1,TRBV2,TGTGCCAGCAGCGACCAGGGCCCACCGAACACTGAAGCTTTCTTT,CASSDQGPPNTEAFF
NA,NA,TRBJ1-2,TRBV25-1,TGTGCCAGCAGTGAAATAGGGGAGGGCTTGTCCCCTAACTATGGCTACACCTTC,CASSEIGEGLSPNYGYTF
NA,few,TRBJ2-1,TRBV3-1,TGTGCCAGCAGCCCATCCGAGGGGGTCGATGAGCAGTTCTTC,CASSPSEGVDEQFF
TRBD1,few,TRBJ1-4,TRBV11-2,TGTGCCAGCAGCTCGACAGGGAGGGGAGGAATGGTGTTTTTT,CASSSTGRGGMVFF